This TCR beta chain was recovered during a study of post-analysis software for immune sequencing data. Study details: As for disease course, relapsing-remitting, secondary progressive and progressive-relapsing multiple sclerosis were all included.

Libraries were made from TCR beta cDNA, and they carried unique molecular identifiers. About 500,000 cDNA molecules were obtained per 1 to 10 million input T cells. Via MiXCR, TCRdb re-called the PCR reads, giving one row per CDR3 protein. The top ten clones hold roughly 0.54% of a sample with hundreds of thousands of distinct CDR3 sequences, 25% to 30% of them seen once. General study findings and limits: Strong same-batch co-clustering of samples appeared with F measure clustering. Relative to controls, patients had about five TRBV segments at higher frequency, with TRBV5-6, TRBV5-1 and TRBV20-1 among these. Comparison with controls showed significantly lower normalized Chao1 diversity in multiple sclerosis patients.

As regards this clonotype: Its antigen is unknown.

Trimming took off 6 bases at V and 2 bases at J, with 17 bases between the two ends. This CDR3 comprises 15 residues. Per the germline V gene, CDR1 is DFQATT and CDR2 is SNEGSKA (reference sequence). The source material was blood. This chain joins TRBV20-1 and TRBJ2-1, with D unclear. This clonotype was sampled from a girl aged 5-17 years with multiple sclerosis. DNA for the CDR3: TGCAGTGCCCTGTCAGGTCCAAGGGCCTACAATGAGCAGTTCTTC. The encoded protein is CSALSGPRAYNEQFF.